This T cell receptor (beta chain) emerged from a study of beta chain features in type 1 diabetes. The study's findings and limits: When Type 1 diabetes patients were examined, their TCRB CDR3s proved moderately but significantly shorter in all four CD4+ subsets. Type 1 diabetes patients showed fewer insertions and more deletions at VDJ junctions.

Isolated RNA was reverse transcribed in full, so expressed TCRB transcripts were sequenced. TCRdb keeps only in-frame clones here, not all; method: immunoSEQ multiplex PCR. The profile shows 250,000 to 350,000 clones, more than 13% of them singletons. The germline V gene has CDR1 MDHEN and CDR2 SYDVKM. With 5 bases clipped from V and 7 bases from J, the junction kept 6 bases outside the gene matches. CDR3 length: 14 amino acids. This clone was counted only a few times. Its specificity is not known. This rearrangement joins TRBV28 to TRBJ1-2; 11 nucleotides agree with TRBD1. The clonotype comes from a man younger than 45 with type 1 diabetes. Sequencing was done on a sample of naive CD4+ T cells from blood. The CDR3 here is CASSLGQGASGYTF. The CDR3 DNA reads TGTGCCAGCAGTCTAGGACAGGGGGCGAGTGGCTACACCTTC.